One sample yielded the 3 T cell receptor beta chains listed below, sequenced in a study of T cells in Graves' hyperthyroidism and ophthalmopathy. Using RNA transcripts as the source, TCR beta CDR3 regions were amplified. TCR CDR3 regions were first amplified by RT-PCR with HTBI primers. TCRdb called the multiplex PCR reads again in MiXCR, with one record for every CDR3 protein. The sample lists about 680,000 distinct CDR3 sequences, under 45% occurring once. Sequences were obtained from blood. The receptors derive from a woman aged 40 to 50 with Graves' hyperthyroidism.

This clonotype was recorded only once. The chain has TRBV19 and TRBJ2-7; 11 bases map to TRBD1. V was pared by 7 bases and J by 2 bases, with 7 bases of the junction left unmatched. The CDR3 covers 15 residues. CDR1 is LNHDA, CDR2 SQIVND, per germline (reference sequence). The CDR3: CASTAGTGGPYEQYF. The CDR3 bases are TGTGCCAGTACCGCCGGGACAGGGGGTCCCTACGAGCAGTACTTC.

This clonotype was found many times. The chain links TRBV5-1 to TRBJ2-5; D remains unclear. Between the trimmed V and J ends, which lost 4 bases and 5 bases, there was a span of 18 bases. Germline V gene data show CDR1 as SGHRS and CDR2 as YFSETQ. The CDR3 is 15 amino acids. As DNA, the CDR3 is TGCGCCAGCAGCCTCGACTTAGACCTGGAGGAGACCCAGTACTTC. Amino acid sequence: CASSLDLDLEETQYF.

This clonotype occurred many times. The chain joins TRBV4-3 to TRBJ1-6; D is perhaps TRBD1 (5 bases). The CDR3 extends over 15 amino acids. CDR1 LGHNA and CDR2 YSLEER come from the germline V gene. V was trimmed by 3 bases and J by 7 bases, leaving 13 bases between them. The CDR3 sequence: CASSQSRVRNSPLHF. CDR3 bases: TGCGCCAGCAGCCAGAGCAGGGTGAGAAATTCACCCCTCCACTTT.